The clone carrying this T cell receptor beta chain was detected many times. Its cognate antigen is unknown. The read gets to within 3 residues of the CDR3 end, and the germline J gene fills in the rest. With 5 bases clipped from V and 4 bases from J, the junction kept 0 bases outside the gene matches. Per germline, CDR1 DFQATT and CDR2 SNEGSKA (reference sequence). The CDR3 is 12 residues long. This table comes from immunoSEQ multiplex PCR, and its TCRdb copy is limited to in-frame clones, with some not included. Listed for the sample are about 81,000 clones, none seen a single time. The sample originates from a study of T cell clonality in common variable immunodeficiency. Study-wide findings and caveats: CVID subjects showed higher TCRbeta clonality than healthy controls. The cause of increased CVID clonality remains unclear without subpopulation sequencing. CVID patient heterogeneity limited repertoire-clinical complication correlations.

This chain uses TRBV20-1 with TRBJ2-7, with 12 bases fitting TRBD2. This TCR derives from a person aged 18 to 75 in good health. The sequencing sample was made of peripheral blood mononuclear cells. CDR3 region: CSAGTSGYEQYF. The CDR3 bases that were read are TGCAGTGCTGGGACTAGCGGGTACGAG.